The 30 T cell receptor beta chains below were found in one sample sequenced in a study of T cell repertoires in cytomegalovirus infection. TCRdb analysed the reads with MiXCR anew, one entry per CDR3 protein. Of 350,000 to 500,000 distinct CDR3 sequences in the sample, approximately 32% were seen once. The sequenced material came from PBMCs. The receptor source for this set is a human donor in good health (CMV status not recorded). Some clones in this sample may be carry-over from other donors' samples.

This clonotype appeared many times. The chain has TRBV12-3 or TRBV12-4 and TRBJ2-2; 8 bases are shared with TRBD2. V lost 3 bases and J lost 4; bases outside the gene matches: 4. The CDR3 has 15 residues. CDR3 amino acids: CASSFFSGATGELFF. CDR3 nucleotide sequence: TGTGCCAGCAGTTTTTTTAGCGGGGCCACCGGGGAGCTGTTTTTT.

The V call is TRBV27, the J call TRBJ2-3; 14 bases agree with TRBD2. Trimming cost V 5 bases and J 2 bases; bases outside gene matches: 6. Germline CDR1 and CDR2: MNHEY and SMNVEV (reference sequence). The CDR3 runs to 17 residues. CDR3 coding DNA: TGTGCCAGCAGTATGACTAGCGGGGGGGCCCCCACAGATACGCAGTATTTT. As protein: CASSMTSGGAPTDTQYF.

This clonotype was seen at least ten times. The chain is built from TRBV7-6 and TRBJ2-2; D possibly matches TRBD1 or TRBD2 (6 bases each). The CDR3 covers 16 residues. With 1 base removed from V and 4 bases from J, the gap between germline ends came to 13 bases. Germline values: CDR1 SGHVS, CDR2 FNYEAQ. CDR3 sequence: CASSLVPGASTGELFF. CDR3 sequence (DNA): TGTGCCAGCAGCTTAGTCCCGGGGGCCAGCACCGGGGAGCTGTTTTTT.

The chain has TRBV15 and TRBJ2-3; 8 nucleotides line up with TRBD2. The CDR3 totals 17 residues. Unmatched junction bases numbered 9, after V lost 1 base and J lost 3 bases. Germline assignment: CDR1 LNHNV and CDR2 YYDKDF (reference sequence). This CDR3 is CATSRVYSGGLTDTQYF. The CDR3 bases are TGTGCCACCAGCAGAGTTTACAGCGGGGGCCTAACAGATACGCAGTATTTT.

The V gene is TRBV23-1, the J gene TRBJ2-1; 9 bases match TRBD2. TRBV23-1 is placed among ORFs of uncertain function. The V and J ends lost 8 bases and 0 bases, in that order; junction bases with no gene match: 8. The CDR3 covers 16 residues. The CDR3 DNA follows: TGCGCCAGCGGACAACTAGCGGGTCACTCCTACAATGAGCAGTTCTTC. It specifies CASGQLAGHSYNEQFF.

Only a few counts were recorded for this clonotype. V usage is TRBV19 and J usage is TRBJ2-1, with TRBD1 matching 8 bases. Germline values: CDR1 LNHDA, CDR2 SQIVND (reference sequence). CDR3 length: 14 amino acids. Germline trimming cut 4 bases from V and 6 bases from J; bases unmatched to any gene: 5. The CDR3 nucleotides read TGTGCCAGTAGTACCCCTGGACAGGGCAATGAGCAGTTCTTC. Its translation is CASSTPGQGNEQFF. Variable domain in full (rest from reference TRBV19 and TRBJ2-1): DGGITQSPKYLFRKEGQNVTLSCEQNLNHDAMYWYRQDPGQGLRLIYYSQIVNDFQKGDIAEGYSVSREKKESFPLTVTSAQKNPTAFYLCASSTPGQGNEQFFGPGTRLTVL.

The chain combines TRBV2 with TRBJ2-5; tentatively, D is TRBD1 (5 bases). Germline V CDR1 and CDR2: SNHLY, FYNNEI. The CDR3 runs to 15 residues. V lost 0 bases to trimming and J lost 5 bases, with 13 bases between them. CDR3 bases: TGTGCCAGCAGTGAAGCGCGGCAGGGCGGCGAGACCCAGTACTTC. Its protein is CASSEARQGGETQYF.

This clonotype was picked up a small number of times. The chain is built from TRBV19 and TRBJ1-5; 7 nucleotides align to TRBD1. This CDR3 comprises 16 residues. CDR1 is LNHDA and CDR2 is SQIVND in the germline V gene (reference sequence). V trimming: 1 base; J trimming: 4 bases; junction bases outside the gene matches: 7. CDR3 loop: CASSIGGGTVNQPQHF. CDR3 sequence (DNA): TGTGCCAGTAGTATAGGCGGCGGGACAGTAAATCAGCCCCAGCATTTT.

This clonotype has just a few counts. V usage is TRBV4-1 and J usage is TRBJ2-7; 9 bases are shared with TRBD1. The CDR3 is 17 amino acids. Per germline, CDR1 MGHRA and CDR2 YSYEKL. V lost 1 base to trimming and J lost 4 bases; unmatched junction nucleotides: 11. For the CDR3, the DNA is TGCGCCAGCAGCCAAGTTACTCGTGGGACAGGGATATACGAGCAGTACTTC. Translating it yields CASSQVTRGTGIYEQYF.

This clonotype was observed many times. The chain has TRBV7-8 and TRBJ1-5; 7 nucleotides align to TRBD1. CDR1 and CDR2 (germline): SGHVS, FQNEAQ. The CDR3 contains 15 residues. The junction had 9 bases not matched to a gene; V was cut back by 6 bases and J by 4 bases. CDR3 loop: CASRQGGGENQPQHF. DNA of the CDR3: TGTGCCAGCAGGCAAGGGGGCGGTGAAAATCAGCCCCAGCATTTT.

This clonotype was counted a few times. The J gene is TRBJ2-6, the V gene TRBV7-8, with D perhaps matching TRBD2 (6 bases). This CDR3 spans 16 amino acids. Germline V gives CDR1 SGHVS, CDR2 FQNEAQ. The V and J ends lost 5 bases and 4 bases respectively, with 15 bases between them. Written as DNA, the CDR3 is TGTGCCAGCAGCCAACTAGGGAGGCGGGGGGCCAACGTCCTGACTTTC. Translated: CASSQLGRRGANVLTF.

This clonotype has a count of ten or more. The chain uses TRBV4-2 and TRBJ2-5; 12 nucleotides line up with TRBD2. Germline V gene data show CDR1 as LGHNA and CDR2 as YNFKEQ. Germline trimming cut 4 bases from V and 0 bases from J; bases unmatched to any gene: 3. This CDR3 comprises 16 residues. CDR3 in amino acids: CASSPRTSGDQETQYF. CDR3 nucleotides: TGTGCCAGCAGCCCAAGGACTAGCGGGGACCAAGAGACCCAGTACTTC.

The chain employs TRBV11-2 and TRBJ1-1; D call uncertain. The germline V gene encodes CDR1 SGHAT and CDR2 FQNNGV. The CDR3 runs to 12 residues. V was pared by 5 bases and J by 4 bases, with 8 bases between. CDR3 sequence (DNA): TGTGCCAGCAGCCTAGCAAGCACTGAAGCTTTCTTT. This encodes CASSLASTEAFF.

This clonotype was seen only a few times. V usage is TRBV5-6 and J usage is TRBJ1-6, with TRBD1 matching over 8 bases. Germline CDR1 SGHDT, CDR2 YYEEEE. This CDR3 has 14 residues. Losses at the gene ends were 4 bases for V and 8 bases for J; bases not matched to a gene: 5. CDR3: CASSGTGLDSPLHF. DNA of the CDR3: TGTGCCAGCAGCGGGACAGGTTTGGATTCACCCCTCCACTTT.

The V gene is TRBV2, the J gene TRBJ2-1; 9 positions agree with TRBD1. Germline CDR1 is SNHLY and CDR2 is FYNNEI. The CDR3 sequence is 16 residues long. V gave up 4 bases and J gave up 4 bases; unmatched junction bases: 8. The CDR3 region is CASSGGTGSRYNEQFF. CDR3 bases: TGTGCCAGCAGTGGAGGGACAGGGAGTAGATACAATGAGCAGTTCTTC.

The V call is TRBV7-8, the J call TRBJ2-7; D gene uncertain. CDR3 length: 13 residues. Germline CDR1 and CDR2: SGHVS and FQNEAQ. V was cut by 3 bases and J by 3 bases, with 9 bases left in between. The CDR3 region is CASSLELSYEQYF. In nucleotides, the CDR3 is TGTGCCAGCAGCTTGGAACTGAGCTACGAGCAGTACTTC.

The chain recombines TRBV7-3 with TRBJ1-1; TRBD1 matches 7 bases. The CDR3 extends over 15 amino acids. The V segment lost 1 base and the J segment 6 bases; nucleotides outside the gene matches: 8. Germline V gene lookup returns CDR1 SGHTA and CDR2 FQGTGA. CDR3 in DNA: TGTGCCAGCAGCTTAAAGGGCAGGGGGTCGTCTGAAGCTTTCTTT. It codes for CASSLKGRGSSEAFF.

The chain has TRBV15 and TRBJ1-2; D is perhaps TRBD1 (5 bases). With 3 bases removed from V and 4 bases from J, the gap between germline ends came to 12 bases. The CDR3 consists of 14 residues. CDR1 and CDR2 (germline): LNHNV, YYDKDF (reference sequence). For the CDR3, the DNA is TGTGCCACCAGCAGCCGAACAGGACGCTATGGCTACACCTTC. This sequence encodes CATSSRTGRYGYTF. The entire variable domain, with the rest obtained from reference TRBV15 and TRBJ1-2, is as follows: DAMVIQNPRYQVTQFGKPVTLSCSQTLNHNVMYWYQQKSSQAPKLLFHYYDKDFNNEADTPDNFQSRRPNTSFCFLDIRSPGLGDTAMYLCATSSRTGRYGYTFGSGTRLTVV.

This rearrangement joins TRBV6-1 to TRBJ1-1; no definite D call. Between the trimmed V and J ends, which lost 0 bases and 5 bases, there was a span of 7 bases. Germline V gene sequence: CDR1 MNHNS, CDR2 SASEGT. The CDR3 consists of 13 residues. The CDR3 DNA reads TGTGCCAGCAGTGAAGCGTTGAGGACTGAAGCTTTCTTT. It encodes CASSEALRTEAFF.

J is TRBJ1-6 and V is TRBV2; no clear D. With 6 bases removed from V and 9 bases from J, the gap between germline ends came to 9 bases. There are 12 residues in the CDR3. Germline V gives CDR1 SNHLY, CDR2 FYNNEI. CDR3 in amino acids: CASSQESSPLHF. DNA for the CDR3: TGTGCCAGCAGCCAGGAGAGTTCACCCCTCCACTTT.

V and J are TRBV5-1 and TRBJ2-3; D ambiguous. Germline loops: CDR1 SGHRS, CDR2 YFSETQ. The CDR3 has 16 amino acids. V was cut by 3 bases and J by 4 bases, with 18 bases left in between. This chain's CDR3 is CASSSPARNTADTQYF. The CDR3 region has the DNA TGCGCCAGCAGCTCACCTGCCCGAAACACCGCAGATACGCAGTATTTT.

This clonotype was seen more than once but under ten times. This rearrangement joins TRBV15 to TRBJ2-2; 12 nucleotides line up with TRBD2. The CDR3 is 16 residues long. Germline V gene data show CDR1 as LNHNV and CDR2 as YYDKDF (reference sequence). V shed 4 bases, J shed 6 bases, and the junction held 6 bases outside the gene matches. Written as DNA, the CDR3 is TGTGCCACCAGCAAGCTAGCGGGGGGGTCCGCCGGGGAGCTGTTTTTT. This sequence encodes CATSKLAGGSAGELFF.

This clonotype was recorded at least ten times. The rearrangement joins TRBV7-2 to TRBJ2-7, with 8 bases identical to TRBD1. CDR3 length equals 15 residues. Trimming took 1 base from V and 3 from J; bases not matched to a gene: 5. CDR1 and CDR2 from the germline V gene are SGHTA and FQGNSA. CDR3 residues: CASSLEGRGHYEQYF. CDR3 in DNA: TGTGCCAGCAGCTTAGAGGGCAGGGGGCACTACGAGCAGTACTTC.

J is TRBJ2-5 and V is TRBV5-4; TRBD2 aligns across 8 bases. Trimming took 4 bases from V and 5 from J; bases not matched to a gene: 7. Per the germline V gene, CDR1 is SGHNT and CDR2 is YYREEE (reference sequence). This CDR3 has 14 residues. The CDR3 DNA sequence: TGTGCCAGCAGCCGTAGCGGGGTAGGCGAGACCCAGTACTTC. Its protein is CASSRSGVGETQYF.

This clonotype was seen only a few times. V and J are TRBV6-6 and TRBJ2-1; 7 bases line up with TRBD1. Trimming took 7 bases from V and 6 from J; bases not matched to a gene: 9. The CDR3 is made up of 14 amino acids. The germline gives CDR1 MNHNY, CDR2 SVGAGI (reference sequence). The CDR3 region has the DNA TGTGCCAGCACCAACAGGGGCAGCCCCAATGAGCAGTTCTTC. This sequence encodes CASTNRGSPNEQFF.

Many counts were recorded for this clonotype. V and J are TRBV10-2 and TRBJ2-1; 8 bases agree with TRBD2. After removal of 3 bases from V and 6 bases from J, the junction contained 7 bases not matched to a gene. Germline CDR1 is WSHSY and CDR2 is SAAADI. The CDR3 is 15 amino acids. This CDR3 reads CASSDHAGGGNEQFF. The CDR3 DNA follows: TGCGCCAGCAGTGATCATGCGGGGGGTGGCAATGAGCAGTTCTTC.

The V call is TRBV28, the J call TRBJ2-4, with TRBD2 matching over 7 bases. CDR1 is MDHEN and CDR2 is SYDVKM in the germline V gene. V shed 6 bases and J 0 bases; nucleotides not matched to a gene: 14. The CDR3 totals 18 residues. For the CDR3, the DNA is TGTGCCAGCAGCCGGTCCGGGGGGACTAAACTAGCCAAAAACATTCAGTACTTC. Its translation: CASSRSGGTKLAKNIQYF.

This clonotype was detected many times. The DNA for the CDR3 is TGTGCCAGCAGCTTAATGGACAAAGCTGGCTATGGCTACACCTTC. This sequence encodes CASSLMDKAGYGYTF. The chain is built from TRBV7-8 and TRBJ1-2; a weak D match, TRBD1 (5 bases). The CDR3 sequence is 15 residues long. Trimming stripped 2 bases from V and 4 bases from J, with 14 bases between. Looked up from germline, CDR1 is SGHVS and CDR2 is FQNEAQ.

This clonotype was picked up a small number of times. V usage is TRBV15 and J usage is TRBJ2-5; D possibly corresponds to TRBD1 (6 bases). The ends were cut back, 0 bases at V and 4 bases at J, with 27 bases in the middle. The CDR3 loop spans 20 amino acids. The germline V gene has CDR1 LNHNV and CDR2 YYDKDF (reference sequence). CDR3 sequence (DNA): TGTGCCACCAGCAGAGATCACAGGGCAACTCCCAACCCTTGGGGAGAGACCCAGTACTTC. Protein product: CATSRDHRATPNPWGETQYF.

The chain is built from TRBV5-4 and TRBJ2-3; TRBD2 agrees at 8 bases. The CDR3 is 14 residues long. Trimming at V came to 5 bases and at J to 0 bases, leaving 2 bases not matched to a gene. CDR1 is SGHNT and CDR2 is YYREEE in the germline V gene (reference sequence). The CDR3 loop is CASRKRGSTDTQYF. In nucleotides, the CDR3 is TGTGCCAGCAGAAAGCGGGGGAGCACAGATACGCAGTATTTT. Using reference TRBV5-4 and TRBJ2-3 for the parts outside the CDR3, the full variable domain is ETGVTQSPTHLIKTRGQQVTLRCSSQSGHNTVSWYQQALGQGPQFIFQYYREEENGRGNFPPRFSGLQFPNYSSELNVNALELDDSALYLCASRKRGSTDTQYFGPGTRLTVL.